This T cell receptor (beta chain) was found in a study of patients and donors after allogeneic stem cell transplantation. Germline CDR1 and CDR2: GTSNPN and SVGIG (reference sequence). The CDR3 is 14 amino acids. V shed 2 bases and J 4 bases; nucleotides not matched to a gene: 4. This clonotype turned up a few times. TCRdb re-derived calls from the RT-PCR reads in MiXCR, one entry per CDR3 protein. The sample has about a million distinct CDR3 sequences, under 20% seen once. This clonotype was sampled from a human donor who was either an allogeneic HSCT recipient or a stem cell or donor lymphocyte infusion donor (not recorded which). It is not recorded whose cells these are; they may come from a transplant donor. Material: blood, either unsorted or a sorted T cell fraction (not recorded which). V is TRBV30 and J is TRBJ2-1; 8 positions match TRBD2. Here the CDR3 DNA reads TGTGCCTGGAGTAGGCTAGCGGGTTACAATGAGCAGTTCTTC. Its translation: CAWSRLAGYNEQFF. The full variable domain, completed using reference TRBV30 and TRBJ2-1, is SQTIHQWPATLVQPVGSPLSLECTVEGTSNPNLYWYRQAAGRGLQLLFYSVGIGQISSEVPQNLSASRPQDRQFILSSKKLLLSDSGFYLCAWSRLAGYNEQFFGPGTRLTVL.